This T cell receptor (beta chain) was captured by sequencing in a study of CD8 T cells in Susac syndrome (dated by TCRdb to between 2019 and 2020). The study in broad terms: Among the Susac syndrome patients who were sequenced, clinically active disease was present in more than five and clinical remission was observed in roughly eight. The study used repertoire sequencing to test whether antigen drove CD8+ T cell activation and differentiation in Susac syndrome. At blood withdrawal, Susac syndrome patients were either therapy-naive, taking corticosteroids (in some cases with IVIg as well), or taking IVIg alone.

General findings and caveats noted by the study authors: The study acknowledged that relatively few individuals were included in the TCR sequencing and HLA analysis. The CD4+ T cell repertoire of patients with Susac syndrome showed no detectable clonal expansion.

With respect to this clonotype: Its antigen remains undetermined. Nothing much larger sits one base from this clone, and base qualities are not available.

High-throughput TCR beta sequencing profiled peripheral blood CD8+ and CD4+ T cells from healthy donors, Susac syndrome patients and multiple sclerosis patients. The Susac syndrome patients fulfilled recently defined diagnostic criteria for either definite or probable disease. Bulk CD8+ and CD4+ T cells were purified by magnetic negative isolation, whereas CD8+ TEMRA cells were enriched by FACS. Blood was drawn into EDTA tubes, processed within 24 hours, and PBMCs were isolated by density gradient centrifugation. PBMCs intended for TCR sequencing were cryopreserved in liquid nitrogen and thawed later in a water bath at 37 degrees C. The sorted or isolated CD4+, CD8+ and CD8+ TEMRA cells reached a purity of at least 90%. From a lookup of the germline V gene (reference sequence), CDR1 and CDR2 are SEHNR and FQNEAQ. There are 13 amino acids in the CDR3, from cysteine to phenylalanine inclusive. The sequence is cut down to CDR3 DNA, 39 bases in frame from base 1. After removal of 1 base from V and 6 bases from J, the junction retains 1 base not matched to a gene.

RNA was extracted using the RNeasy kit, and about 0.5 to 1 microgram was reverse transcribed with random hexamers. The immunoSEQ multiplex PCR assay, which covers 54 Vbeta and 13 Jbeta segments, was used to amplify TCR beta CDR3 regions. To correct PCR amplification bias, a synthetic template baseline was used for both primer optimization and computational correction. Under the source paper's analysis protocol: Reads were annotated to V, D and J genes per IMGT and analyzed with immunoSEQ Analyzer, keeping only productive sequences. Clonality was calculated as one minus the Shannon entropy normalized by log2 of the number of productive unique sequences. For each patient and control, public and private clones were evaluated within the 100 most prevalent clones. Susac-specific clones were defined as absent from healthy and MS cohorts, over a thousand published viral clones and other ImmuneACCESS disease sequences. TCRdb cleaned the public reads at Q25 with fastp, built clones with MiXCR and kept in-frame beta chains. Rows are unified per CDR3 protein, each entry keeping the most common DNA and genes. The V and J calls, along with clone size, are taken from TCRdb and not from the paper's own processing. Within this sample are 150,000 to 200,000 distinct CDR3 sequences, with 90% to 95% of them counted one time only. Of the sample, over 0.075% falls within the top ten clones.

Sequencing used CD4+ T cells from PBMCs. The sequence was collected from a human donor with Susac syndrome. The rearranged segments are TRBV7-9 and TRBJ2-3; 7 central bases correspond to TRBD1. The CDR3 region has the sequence CASSLVQGDTQYF. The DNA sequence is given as TGTGCCAGCAGCTTAGTACAGGGGGATACGCAGTATTTT.